The rows below give T cell receptor beta chains drawn from one sample of a study of T-cell reconstitution after alpha-beta-depleted transplantation in children. TCRdb itself ran the PCR reads through MiXCR, one entry per CDR3 protein. Here the sample spans fewer than 550,000 distinct CDR3 sequences, about an eighth being singletons. Sequenced material: PBMCs, mostly from graft donor cells, taken 180 days after TCRalphabeta/CD19-depleted stem cell transplant. These receptors were obtained from a female patient aged 2-10 years who had a stem cell transplant for aplastic anemia, so the T cells may come from the graft donor. CDR3s include the opening cysteine and the closing phenylalanine or tryptophan. The order of the fields is J gene, V gene, D gene, clone size, CDR3 DNA, CDR3 protein. The D gene is left open where the match is weak. Clone sizes are given selectively: once, few, many, or a class where the clone is expanded.

J: TRBJ1-2
V: TRBV12-3/TRBV12-4
D: NA
size: NA
DNA: TGTGCCAGCCGCCACCCAGGGGACGGCTACACCTTC
CDR3: CASRHPGDGYTF

J: TRBJ2-3
V: TRBV6-2/TRBV6-3
D: TRBD2
size: NA
DNA: TGTGCCAGCAGTTACGGGCGACTAGCGGGAGATGCTGATACGCAGTATTTT
CDR3: CASSYGRLAGDADTQYF

J: TRBJ2-7
V: TRBV15
D: NA
size: few
DNA: TGTGCCACCAGCCCCCCGACCGGGGGGCGCGAGCAGTACTTC
CDR3: CATSPPTGGREQYF

J: TRBJ2-3
V: TRBV29-1
D: TRBD2
size: NA
DNA: TGCAGCGTTGACGGGACTAGCGGGGAAAACACAGATACGCAGTATTTT
CDR3: CSVDGTSGENTDTQYF

J: TRBJ2-3
V: TRBV29-1
D: NA
size: few
DNA: TGCAGCGTTGTGGAATTTGATACGCAGTATTTT
CDR3: CSVVEFDTQYF

J: TRBJ2-4
V: TRBV6-2/TRBV6-3
D: NA
size: NA
DNA: TGTGCCAGCAGTTATTGGTCGAAAAACATTCAGTACTTC
CDR3: CASSYWSKNIQYF

J: TRBJ2-3
V: TRBV3-1
D: TRBD2
size: NA
DNA: TGTGCCAGCAGCCGGGTTCAGGGAGCACTAGCGGGAGGAACAGATACGCAGTATTTT
CDR3: CASSRVQGALAGGTDTQYF

J: TRBJ2-2
V: TRBV5-1
D: TRBD1
size: few
DNA: TGCGCCAGCAGCTTGGGGACAGGCTTAAGCGGGGAGCTGTTTTTT
CDR3: CASSLGTGLSGELFF

J: TRBJ1-3
V: TRBV29-1
D: TRBD1
size: NA
DNA: TGCAGCGTTGTCGTCGTTGGAGGACAGGGCGCTGGAAACACCATATATTTT
CDR3: CSVVVVGGQGAGNTIYF

J: TRBJ2-2
V: TRBV9
D: NA
size: few
DNA: TGTGCCAGCAGCGTAGCTTTGCTCACCGGGGAGCTGTTTTTT
CDR3: CASSVALLTGELFF

J: TRBJ1-2
V: TRBV7-9
D: NA
size: few
DNA: TGTGCCAGCAGCTTAATCGGCAGCTATGGCTACACCTTC
CDR3: CASSLIGSYGYTF

J: TRBJ2-2
V: TRBV12-3/TRBV12-4
D: NA
size: NA
DNA: TGTGCCAGCAGTTCATTAGCGGAGACGGGGACCGGGGAGCTGTTTTTT
CDR3: CASSSLAETGTGELFF

J: TRBJ2-3
V: TRBV7-2
D: TRBD2
size: NA
DNA: TGTGCCAGCAGCTTAGCGGGACTAGCACGTACGCAGTATTTT
CDR3: CASSLAGLARTQYF

J: TRBJ2-7
V: TRBV27
D: NA
size: few
DNA: TGTGCCAGCAGTTTGTCAGGGATTGGCTCCTACGAGCAGTACTTC
CDR3: CASSLSGIGSYEQYF

J: TRBJ1-6
V: TRBV28
D: NA
size: few
DNA: TGTGCCAGCAGTTTCAAGAGCTCCTATAATTCACCCCTCCACTTT
CDR3: CASSFKSSYNSPLHF

J: TRBJ2-2
V: TRBV4-3
D: TRBD1
size: few
DNA: TGCGCCAGCAGCCAAGAGTGGTTGGGACAGGGAAACACCGGGGAGCTGTTTTTT
CDR3: CASSQEWLGQGNTGELFF

J: TRBJ1-2
V: TRBV28
D: NA
size: few
DNA: TGTGCCAGCAGTTTCTTCCCCCCGGGTTTTTATGGCTACACCTTC
CDR3: CASSFFPPGFYGYTF